The entry below gives a single TCR beta chain sequence along with its context. No antigen is known for it. The entry originates in a study of T cells expressing NK-cell markers. Study-wide context: TCR beta repertoires came from sorted CD3+CD56+NKG2C+, CD3+CD56+NKG2C- and CD3+CD56-NKG2C+ T cells. Among the eight sequenced donors, seven tested HCMV-seropositive and one tested seronegative. General study findings and limits: Of the CD8+ T cell pool in over 5 donors, roughly 1.0-7.5% was accounted for by dominant NKG2C+ clonotypes. Also leading the CD3+CD56-NKG2C+ fraction in a handful of donors were these clonotypes.

Reanalyzing the 5' RACE reads, TCRdb keeps one entry per CDR3 protein, without DNA. The listing contains 150,000 to 180,000 distinct CDR3 sequences. CDR3 size: 17 residues. Germline V gene data show CDR1 as SEHNR and CDR2 as FQNEAQ (reference sequence). The chain is built from TRBV7-9 and TRBJ2-2; the D call from TCRdb, TRBD1, cannot be confirmed without DNA. The source of this sequence is a woman in her forties or fifties in good health. Sequenced: blood T cells: a sorted CD56 or NKG2C T cell subset, CD4+ or CD8+ T cells, or bulk PBMC T cells (not recorded which). CDR3 sequence: CASSPGGRSTYTGELFF. Supplemented by reference TRBV7-9 and TRBJ2-2, the full variable domain reads DTGVSQNPRHKITKRGQNVTFRCDPISEHNRLYWYRQTLGQGPEFLTYFQNEAQLEKSRLLSDRFSAERPKGSFSTLEIQRTEQGDSAMYLCASSPGGRSTYTGELFFGEGSRLTVL.